This TCR beta chain was retrieved from a study of blood T cell repertoires in COVID-19. Study-wide context: Spain, Italy and the United States supplied samples that represented acute and convalescent COVID-19.

Clones were read by immunoSEQ multiplex PCR, and TCRdb kept only the in-frame ones, dropping some. The sample has about 90,000 clones; roughly 92% are singletons. This clone was picked up one time. V gave up 1 base and J gave up 8 bases, with 14 bases separating them. The CDR3 runs 14 residues. Germline-derived CDR1 and CDR2 are SEHNR and FQNEAQ (reference sequence). V usage is TRBV7-9 and J usage is TRBJ1-2; D is perhaps TRBD1 (6 bases). The sequence was obtained from a woman in her fifties or sixties with active COVID-19. The sequencing sample was made of peripheral blood. For the CDR3, the DNA is TGTGCCAGCAGCTTAGAGACAGGCCAGGCGGGCTACACCTTC. Translation: CASSLETGQAGYTF. Combining the CDR3 with reference TRBV7-9 and TRBJ1-2 gives the whole variable domain DTGVSQNPRHKITKRGQNVTFRCDPISEHNRLYWYRQTLGQGPEFLTYFQNEAQLEKSRLLSDRFSAERPKGSFSTLEIQRTEQGDSAMYLCASSLETGQAGYTFGSGTRLTVV.